The following is a T cell receptor beta chain sequence with its context. Antigen: not known. Generated by immunoSEQ multiplex PCR, the TCRdb table keeps only in-frame clones and is missing some. The sample lists approximately 150,000 clones; 70% to 90% were seen once. Germline trimming cut 3 bases from V and 4 bases from J; bases unmatched to any gene: 6. The length of the CDR3 is 16 residues. Germline V gives CDR1 SGHVS, CDR2 FNYEAQ. This record belongs to a study of cytomegalovirus exposure and HLA in healthy donors. Whole-study findings and limits: Many donors shared some public TCRs, even though most TCR sequences were rare.

The receptor was isolated from a man aged 30-40 years in good health and CMV-seropositive. J is TRBJ2-7 and V is TRBV7-6, with 13 bases fitting TRBD2. Sequencing was done on a sample of PBMCs. The chain's CDR3 is CASSLEGLAGWYEQYF. The CDR3 DNA follows: TGTGCCAGCAGCTTGGAGGGACTAGCGGGGTGGTACGAGCAGTACTTC.